One TCR beta chain is described in this entry. V trimming: 0 bases; J trimming: 11 bases; junction bases outside the gene matches: 7. The CDR3 totals 14 residues. Germline CDR1 reads SGHTA; CDR2 reads FQGNSA. The sample comes from a study of blood T cell repertoires in COVID-19. Method: immunoSEQ multiplex PCR; TCRdb's copy keeps in-frame clones and lacks some. The table has 150,000 to 200,000 clones, approximately 85% seen once. The gene calls are TRBV7-2 and TRBJ1-1, with 9 bases identical to TRBD1. The sequencing input was peripheral blood. The clonotype comes from a woman of 80 years or more with acute or convalescent COVID-19. CDR3 residues: CASSLAVGDREAFF. The CDR3 region has the DNA TGTGCCAGCAGCTTAGCGGTGGGGGACAGGGAGGCTTTCTTT.